Listed below are T cell receptor beta chains from one sample, sequenced in a study of tumor and adjacent non-tumor tissue in lung cancer. TCRdb fed the multiplex PCR reads into MiXCR, producing one record per CDR3 protein. The data contain about 78,000 distinct CDR3 sequences, around 86% of them singletons. The sequencing input was lung tumor tissue. Receptors originate from a woman in her forties or fifties with non-small cell lung cancer. CDR3s include the opening cysteine and the closing phenylalanine or tryptophan. A D gene is named only where the DNA matches it firmly. Size values are once, few and many counts, or a class for expanded clones, and some rows have none.

V	size	D	J	CDR3	DNA
TRBV10-3	few	TRBD1	TRBJ2-7	CANGQGHGEQYF	TGTGCCAACGGACAGGGGCACGGCGAGCAGTACTTC
TRBV7-3	.	TRBD2	TRBJ2-3	CLSRPDSGGTDTQYF	TGTCTCAGCAGGCCGGATAGCGGGGGCACAGATACGCAGTATTTT
TRBV18	.	.	TRBJ2-5	CASSHGIQETQYF	TGTGCCAGCTCCCATGGCATCCAAGAGACCCAGTACTTC
TRBV4-1	.	.	TRBJ2-5	CASNQGGREGERDTQYF	TGCGCCAGCAACCAAGGTGGCAGGGAAGGGGAAAGAGACACCCAGTACTTC
TRBV20-1	.	.	TRBJ2-7	CSAFRSDLTGEQYF	TGCAGTGCTTTTAGGTCGGATTTGACTGGCGAGCAATATTTC
TRBV20-1	once	.	TRBJ2-5	CSANRRLAEENQYF	TGCAGTGCTAATCGTCGTCTAGCCGAAGAGAACCAGTACTTC
TRBV20-1	few	TRBD2	TRBJ2-1	CSARMSSGSRNEQLF	TGCAGTGCTAGGATGTCTAGCGGGAGTCGCAATGAGCAGCTCTTC
TRBV4-3	.	TRBD2	TRBJ2-7	CASNPRLAGGVGEQYF	TGCGCCAGCAACCCGAGACTTGCGGGAGGGGTTGGGGAGCAGTACTTC
TRBV20-1	.	.	TRBJ2-1	CSAKRQLISYSEQFF	TGCAGTGCAAAAAGACAGTTGATCTCCTATAGTGAGCAATTCTTC
TRBV20-1	many	TRBD1	TRBJ1-5	CSARPRQGGGQPQHF	TGCAGTGCTAGACCGAGACAGGGTGGTGGTCAGCCCCAGCATTTT
TRBV28	many	TRBD1	TRBJ2-7	CATLKPGQGEYEQYF	TGTGCCACCCTGAAACCGGGACAGGGGGAGTACGAGCAGTACTTC
TRBV20-1	.	.	TRBJ2-1	CNARDGIHNEQFF	TGCAATGCTAGAGACGGGATCCACAATGAGCAGTTCTTC
TRBV6-5	.	TRBD2	TRBJ2-1	CASKIRTSWSGEQFF	TGTGCTAGCAAAATCCGGACTAGCTGGTCGGGTGAGCAGTTCTTC
TRBV12-3/TRBV12-4	medium-sized	.	TRBJ2-5	CASSPGQVETQYF	TGTGCCAGCAGCCCTGGACAAGTTGAGACCCAGTACTTC
TRBV6-1	.	.	TRBJ2-7	CASNGQSYEQYF	TGTGCCAGCAATGGACAGTCCTACGAGCAATACTTC
TRBV20-1	.	.	TRBJ2-3	CGASSRQGTVAGVTSTDTQYF	TGCGGTGCTAGTTCCCGACAGGGGACGGTAGCGGGAGTGACTAGCACAGATACGCAGTATTTT
TRBV28	once	TRBD2	TRBJ2-1	CASNNLGTNLYEQFF	TGTGCCAGCAATAACCTCGGGACTAACCTCTATGAGCAGTTCTTC
TRBV6-1	once	.	TRBJ1-5	CTSARDHGINQPQHF	TGTACCAGCGCCAGGGATCACGGAATAAATCAGCCCCAGCATTTT
TRBV28	.	TRBD1	TRBJ1-4	CACSRGTVNNEKLFF	TGTGCCTGCAGCCGCGGGACAGTAAATAATGAAAAACTGTTTTTT
TRBV29-1	.	.	TRBJ2-4	CSELLGLGFVNIQYF	TGCAGCGAGCTGCTGGGGTTGGGGTTTGTTAACATTCAATACTTC
TRBV11-2	.	.	TRBJ2-1	CASSLGDYQQLF	TGTGCCAGTAGCTTGGGAGACTACCAGCAGCTCTTC
TRBV20-1	.	TRBD2	TRBJ2-1	CSARKTDGLAGGYNDQFF	TGCAGTGCTAGAAAAACCGACGGACTAGCGGGAGGCTACAATGACCAGTTCTTC
TRBV20-1	.	.	TRBJ2-7	CSAIDPRSAGYEQYF	TGCAGTGCTATAGATCCCCGGAGTGCGGGCTACGAGCAGTACTTC
TRBV12-3/TRBV12-4	.	.	TRBJ2-5	CASSPSAQDSQHF	TGTGCCAGCAGCCCCTCTGCCCAAGATAGCCAGCACTTC
TRBV11-2	.	.	TRBJ2-1	CASMGIPDERFF	TGTGCCAGCATGGGAATACCTGATGAGCGGTTCTTC
TRBV4-1	.	.	TRBJ2-5	CASSQIGEGETEYF	TGCGCCAGCAGCCAAATTGGAGAGGGAGAGACCGAGTACTTC
TRBV28	.	.	TRBJ2-2	CARSFITGELFF	TGTGCCAGGAGTTTTATCACCGGGGAACTGTTTTTT
TRBV29-1	.	.	TRBJ2-4	CSARDNEQNIKYF	TGCAGCGCGAGAGACAATGAGCAAAACATTAAGTATTTC
TRBV4-2	.	.	TRBJ2-7	CASSLTSRSHYEQYF	TGTGCCAGCAGCCTAACTAGCAGGAGTCATTACGAGCAGTACTTC
TRBV12-3/TRBV12-4	many	.	TRBJ2-2	CASSLNGVSGELFF	TGTGCCAGCAGTTTAAATGGGGTTTCCGGGGAGCTGTTTTTT
TRBV4-2	.	.	TRBJ1-4	CASSQHDGATNEILFF	TGTGCCAGCAGCCAACATGACGGTGCAACTAATGAAATACTGTTTTTT
TRBV6-6	.	TRBD2	TRBJ2-1	CASSYASGSDSEKFF	TGTGCCAGCAGTTACGCTAGCGGGAGTGACAGTGAGAAGTTCTTC
TRBV6-5	many	TRBD1	TRBJ1-1	CASMAGGGRNTEAFF	TGTGCCAGCATGGCAGGGGGGGGTCGAAACACTGAAGCTTTCTTT
TRBV6-5	.	.	TRBJ2-2	CASSTVDTGELFF	TGTGCCAGCAGTACAGTGGACACCGGGGAGTTGTTTTTT
TRBV20-1	.	.	TRBJ1-6	CSARDSVQDNSPLHF	TGCAGTGCTAGAGACTCCGTACAGGATAATTCACCCCTCCACTTT
TRBV6-2/TRBV6-3	.	.	TRBJ2-2	CASTKTRGNTGGLFF	TGTGCCAGCACCAAGACAAGGGGAAACACCGGGGGGCTGTTTTTT
TRBV6-2/TRBV6-3	.	.	TRBJ2-7	CASSFTGGRASFREQYF	TGTGCCAGCAGTTTTACAGGCGGAAGGGCCTCTTTCCGCGAGCAGTACTTC
TRBV28	.	.	TRBJ1-2	CTTLIGVNYGYTF	TGTACCACCTTAATCGGGGTGAACTATGGCTACACCTTC
TRBV28	.	.	TRBJ1-6	CTSSLSGLSPLHF	TGTACCAGCAGTCTCTCAGGGCTTTCACCCCTCCACTTT
TRBV6-5	.	.	TRBJ1-3	CAISFTGPKGRIIYF	TGTGCCATCAGTTTTACCGGGCCAAAAGGCCGCATCATATATTTT
TRBV5-4	.	.	TRBJ2-1	CASSNHDRGGGLAGDYNEPFF	TGTGCTAGCAGCAACCACGACAGGGGAGGAGGACTAGCAGGAGATTACAATGAGCCTTTCTTC
TRBV6-1	.	.	TRBJ1-2	CASIFKPEDTYGYTF	TGTGCCAGCATCTTCAAACCGGAAGATACCTATGGCTACACTTTC
TRBV20-1	medium-sized	.	TRBJ2-7	CSAKTGQVAYEQYF	TGCAGTGCAAAAACCGGGCAGGTTGCCTACGAGCAGTACTTC
TRBV10-2	.	.	TRBJ1-1	CSSRDPNTDAFF	TGCTCCAGCAGGGATCCGAACACTGATGCTTTCTTT
TRBV12-5	.	TRBD1	TRBJ2-1	CPSGLGQGRTSEQFF	TGCCCTAGTGGTTTAGGACAGGGGAGGACTAGTGAGCAGTTCTTC
TRBV7-9	.	TRBD2	TRBJ2-3	CVSNQTSGGADTQYF	TGTGTCAGCAACCAGACTAGCGGAGGTGCAGATACGCAGTATTTT
TRBV6-2/TRBV6-3	once	.	TRBJ2-5	CASSSHRAQRETQYF	TGTGCCAGCAGTTCCCACCGGGCCCAACGGGAGACCCAGTACTTT
TRBV6-1	medium-sized	.	TRBJ1-4	CASSEVEKLFF	TGTGCCAGCAGTGAAGTAGAAAAACTGTTTTTT
TRBV12-3/TRBV12-4	many	TRBD1	TRBJ1-1	CASSSLQGRETEAFF	TGTGCCAGCAGTTCCCTACAGGGGAGGGAAACTGAAGCTTTCTTT
TRBV6-2/TRBV6-3	.	.	TRBJ2-5	CASRYQETHYF	TGTGCCAGCAGATACCAAGAGACCCATTATTTC
TRBV11-2	.	.	TRBJ2-1	CASNKGEGANEQFF	TGTGCCAGCAACAAAGGGGAGGGGGCTAATGAGCAGTTCTTC